The clone carrying this T cell receptor beta chain has ten or more counts. Antigen unknown. The time point here: longitudinal time-point 1 (baseline). From 2 million PBMCs stored at -80 C, the unsorted libraries were generated. 5'RACE employing 10-nucleotide random UMIs yielded the cDNA. Over 160 million TCR-beta sequences, together covering 15-18 subjects, were produced by every individual sequencing run that was carried out. MiXCR, applied by TCRdb to the 5' RACE reads, yields one record per CDR3 protein. The data show 55,000 to 65,000 distinct CDR3 sequences, 9.5% to 12% seen once. There are 14 residues in the CDR3. Trimming cost V 1 base and J 1 base, with 9 bases left between them. Germline CDR1 is DFQATT and CDR2 is SNEGSKA (reference sequence). The data originate from a study of neurological immune-mediated disorders. The study's findings and limits: Falling below healthy controls, multiple sclerosis showed the least TCR clonal expansion, while HTLV-1-associated myelopathy showed the most.

The TCR sequence derives from a male donor with HTLV-1-associated myelopathy (HAM/TSP). The chain links TRBV20-1 to TRBJ2-3; tentative D call: TRBD2 (5 bases). Sequenced material: PBMCs. The CDR3 protein is CSARVQAGTDTQYF. CDR3 nucleotides: TGCAGTGCTAGAGTGCAAGCGGGCACAGATACGCAGTATTTT.